These 6 T cell receptor beta chains came from one sample sequenced in a study of CD8 T cells in ankylosing spondylitis. General study points: Ankylosing spondylitis blood seemed to carry a telltale TCR beta motif made of several highly homologous variants.

These receptors' antigens are unknown. TCRdb processed the 5' RACE reads anew with MiXCR; each CDR3 protein has one entry. The sample lists 800,000 to 900,000 distinct CDR3 sequences; 10% to 15% were seen once. Sequences were obtained from blood, either unsorted or a sorted T cell fraction (not recorded which). The receptors shown here come from a male donor with ankylosing spondylitis.

V and J are TRBV6-5 and TRBJ1-4, with D maybe TRBD1 (5 bases). This CDR3 comprises 19 residues. Germline CDR1 reads MNHEY; CDR2 reads SVGAGI. The V and J ends lost 0 bases and 7 bases respectively, with 24 bases between them. The CDR3 region is CASSYSAGEERPHFEKLFF. CDR3 in DNA: TGTGCCAGCAGTTACTCCGCGGGGGAGGAGAGGCCTCATTTTGAAAAACTGTTTTTT.

This chain connects TRBV15 to TRBJ2-3; D remains ambiguous. V was clipped by 0 bases and J by 7 bases, with 11 bases between them. The germline V gene encodes CDR1 LNHNV and CDR2 YYDKDF (reference sequence). This CDR3 has 14 amino acids. The CDR3 is CATSRDRPVYTQYF. CDR3 coding DNA: TGTGCCACCAGCAGAGATCGCCCGGTCTATACGCAGTATTTT.

V and J are TRBV15 and TRBJ1-5; D unclear. Germline assignment: CDR1 LNHNV and CDR2 YYDKDF (reference sequence). Trimming left V 0 bases short and J 6 bases short, with 3 bases between. This CDR3 comprises 12 residues. The CDR3 protein is CATSRDGQPQHF. Here the CDR3 DNA reads TGTGCCACCAGCAGAGACGGTCAGCCCCAGCATTTT.

This chain connects TRBV20-1 to TRBJ2-1; 7 bases are a match to TRBD2. Germline CDR1 reads DFQATT; CDR2 reads SNEGSKA (reference sequence). Trimming took 1 base from V and 3 from J; bases not matched to a gene: 6. The CDR3 covers 15 residues. The CDR3 DNA follows: TGCAGTGCTAGAGGGCCCGGGACTAACTACAATGAGCAGTTCTTC. Encoded protein: CSARGPGTNYNEQFF.

This clonotype appeared a few times. The chain has TRBV7-2 and TRBJ2-1; D remains ambiguous. The CDR3 length is 11 residues. Germline V gene lookup returns CDR1 SGHTA and CDR2 FQGNSA. V lost 0 bases and J 15 bases, leaving 9 bases between the germline ends. The CDR3 coding sequence is TGTGCCAGCAGCTTAGCGACAATTGCGTTCTTC. Translating it yields CASSLATIAFF.

This clonotype occurred a few times. The rearrangement uses TRBV5-1 and TRBJ1-4; weak D call: TRBD1 (5 bases). CDR1 is SGHRS, CDR2 YFSETQ, per germline. V lost 3 bases and J 7 bases, leaving 19 bases between the germline ends. CDR3 length: 16 residues. The CDR3 here is CASSSGTAAVLEKLFF. For the CDR3, the DNA is TGCGCCAGCAGCTCCGGGACGGCCGCAGTTCTTGAAAAACTGTTTTTT.